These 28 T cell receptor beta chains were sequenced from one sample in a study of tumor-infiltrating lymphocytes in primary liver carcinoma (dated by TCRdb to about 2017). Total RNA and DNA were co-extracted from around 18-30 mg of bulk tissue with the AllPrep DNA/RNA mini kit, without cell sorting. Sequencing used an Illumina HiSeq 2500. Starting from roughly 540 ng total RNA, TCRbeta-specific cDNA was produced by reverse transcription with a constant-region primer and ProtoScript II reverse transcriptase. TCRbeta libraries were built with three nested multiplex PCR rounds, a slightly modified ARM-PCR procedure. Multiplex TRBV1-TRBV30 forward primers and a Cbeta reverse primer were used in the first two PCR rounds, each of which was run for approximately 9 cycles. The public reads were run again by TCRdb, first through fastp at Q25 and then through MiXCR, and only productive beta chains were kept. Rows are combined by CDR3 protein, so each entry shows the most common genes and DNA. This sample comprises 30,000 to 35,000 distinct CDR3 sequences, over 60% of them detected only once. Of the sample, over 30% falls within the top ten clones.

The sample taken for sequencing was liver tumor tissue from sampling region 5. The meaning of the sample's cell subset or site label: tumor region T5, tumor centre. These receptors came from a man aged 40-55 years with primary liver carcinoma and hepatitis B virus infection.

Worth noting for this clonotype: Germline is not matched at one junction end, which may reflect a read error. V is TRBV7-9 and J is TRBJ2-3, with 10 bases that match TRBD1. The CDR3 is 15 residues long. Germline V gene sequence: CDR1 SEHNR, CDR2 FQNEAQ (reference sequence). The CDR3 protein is CASSLRQGATDTQCF. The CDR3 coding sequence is TGTGCTAGCAGCCTAAGACAGGGGGCCACAGATACGCAGTGTTTT.

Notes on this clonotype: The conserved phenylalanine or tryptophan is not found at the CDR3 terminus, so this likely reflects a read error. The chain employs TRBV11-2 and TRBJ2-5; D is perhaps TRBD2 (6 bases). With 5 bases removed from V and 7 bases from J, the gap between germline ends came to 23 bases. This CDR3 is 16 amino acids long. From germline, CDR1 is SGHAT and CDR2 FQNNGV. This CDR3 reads CASSQTPGGKKGTQYS. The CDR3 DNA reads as TGTGCCAGCAGCCAAACTCCTGGCGGGAAGAAAGGGACCCAGTACTCC.

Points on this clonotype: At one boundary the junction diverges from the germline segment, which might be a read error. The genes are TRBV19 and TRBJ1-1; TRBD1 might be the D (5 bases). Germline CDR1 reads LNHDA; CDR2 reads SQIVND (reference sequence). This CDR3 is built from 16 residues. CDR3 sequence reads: CAISILGRGMNTEAFF. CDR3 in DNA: TGTGCCATTAGTATCCTGGGACGGGGGATGAACACTGAAGCTTTCTTT.

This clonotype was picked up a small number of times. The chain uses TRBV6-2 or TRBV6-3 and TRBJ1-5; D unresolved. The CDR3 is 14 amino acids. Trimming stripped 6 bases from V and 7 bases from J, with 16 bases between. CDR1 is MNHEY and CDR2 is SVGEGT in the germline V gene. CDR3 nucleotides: TGTGCCAGCAGATACGCGGATTGGAGACAGCCCCAGCATTTT. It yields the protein CASRYADWRQPQHF.

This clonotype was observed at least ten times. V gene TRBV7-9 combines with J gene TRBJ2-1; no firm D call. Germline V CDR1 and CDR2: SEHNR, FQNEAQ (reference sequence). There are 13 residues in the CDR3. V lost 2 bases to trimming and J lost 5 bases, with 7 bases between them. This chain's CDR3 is CASSLSWNNEQFF. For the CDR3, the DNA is TGTGCCAGCAGCTTAAGTTGGAACAATGAGCAGTTCTTC.

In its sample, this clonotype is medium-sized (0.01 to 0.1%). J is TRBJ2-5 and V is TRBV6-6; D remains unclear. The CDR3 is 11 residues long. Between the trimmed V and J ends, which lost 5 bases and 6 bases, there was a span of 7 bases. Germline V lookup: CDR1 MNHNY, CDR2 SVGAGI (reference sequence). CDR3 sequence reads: CASSQTQTQYF. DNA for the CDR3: TGTGCCAGCAGTCAGACTCAGACCCAGTACTTC.

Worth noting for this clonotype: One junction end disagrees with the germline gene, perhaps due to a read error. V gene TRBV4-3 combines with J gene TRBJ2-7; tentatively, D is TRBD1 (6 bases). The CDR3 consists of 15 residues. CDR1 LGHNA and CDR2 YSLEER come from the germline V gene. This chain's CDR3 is CVSNQDRIPTYEQYF. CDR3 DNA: TGCGTCAGCAACCAAGACAGGATCCCAACCTACGAGCAGTACTTC.

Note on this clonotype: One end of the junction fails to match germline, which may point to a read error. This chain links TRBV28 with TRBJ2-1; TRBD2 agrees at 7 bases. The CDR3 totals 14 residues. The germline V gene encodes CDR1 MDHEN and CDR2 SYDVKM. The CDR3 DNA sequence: TGTGCCAGCAAGAGCGGGACCCGCTACAATGAGCACTTCTTC. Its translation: CASKSGTRYNEHFF. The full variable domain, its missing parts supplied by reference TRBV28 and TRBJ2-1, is DVKVTQSSRYLVKRTGEKVFLECVQDMDHENMFWYRQDPGLGLRLIYFSYDVKMKEKGDIPEGYSVSREKKERFSLILESASTNQTSMYLCASKSGTRYNEHFFGPGTRLTVL.

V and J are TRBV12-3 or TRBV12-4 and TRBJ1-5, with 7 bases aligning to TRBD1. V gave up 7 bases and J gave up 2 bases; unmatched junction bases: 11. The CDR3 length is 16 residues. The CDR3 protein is CASMSQGGQCNQPQHF. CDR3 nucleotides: TGTGCCAGCATGTCCCAAGGGGGACAGTGCAATCAGCCCCAGCATTTT.

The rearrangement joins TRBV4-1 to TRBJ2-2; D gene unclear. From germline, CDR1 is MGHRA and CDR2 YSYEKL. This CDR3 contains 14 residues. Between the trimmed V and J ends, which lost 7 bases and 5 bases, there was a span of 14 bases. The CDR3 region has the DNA TGCGCCAGCAACCGAGATTCGGGTACCGGGGAGCTGTTTTTT. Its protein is CASNRDSGTGELFF.

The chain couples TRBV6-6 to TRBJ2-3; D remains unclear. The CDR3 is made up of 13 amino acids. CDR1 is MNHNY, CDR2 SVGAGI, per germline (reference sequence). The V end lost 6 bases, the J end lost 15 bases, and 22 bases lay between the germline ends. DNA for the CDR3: TGTGCCAGCAGCGCGGATTTCACAGATATGCAATATTTT. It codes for CASSADFTDMQYF.

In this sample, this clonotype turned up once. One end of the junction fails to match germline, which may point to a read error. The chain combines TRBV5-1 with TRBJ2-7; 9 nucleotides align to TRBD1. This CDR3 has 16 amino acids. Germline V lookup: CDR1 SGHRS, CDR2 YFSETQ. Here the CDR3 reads CASSLQLGTGFNEQYF. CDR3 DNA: TGTGCAAGCAGCTTACAACTCGGGACAGGGTTCAACGAGCAGTACTTC.

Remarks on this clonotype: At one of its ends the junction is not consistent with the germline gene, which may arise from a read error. The DNA for the CDR3 is TGTGCCGGCAGTTCGGGGTTATCGCTGTATTTT. Protein: CAGSSGLSLYF. The chain employs TRBV25-1 and TRBJ2-3; a possible D gene is TRBD2 (5 bases). Germline V gene data show CDR1 as MGHDK and CDR2 as SYGVNS. This CDR3 contains 11 residues.

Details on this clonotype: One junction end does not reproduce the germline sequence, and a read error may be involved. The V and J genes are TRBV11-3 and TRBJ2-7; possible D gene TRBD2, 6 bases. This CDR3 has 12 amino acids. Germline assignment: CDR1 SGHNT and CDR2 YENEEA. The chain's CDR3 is CASSGQGLERYF. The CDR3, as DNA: TGTGCCAGCAGCGGGCAGGGACTCGAGCGGTATTTC.

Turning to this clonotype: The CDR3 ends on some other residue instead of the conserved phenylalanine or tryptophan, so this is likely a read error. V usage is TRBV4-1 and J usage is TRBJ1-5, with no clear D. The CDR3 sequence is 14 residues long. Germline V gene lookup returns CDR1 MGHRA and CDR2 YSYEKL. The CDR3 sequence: CACSPDGVNQPQHS. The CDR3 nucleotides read TGCGCCTGCAGCCCCGACGGGGTTAATCAGCCCCAGCATTCT.

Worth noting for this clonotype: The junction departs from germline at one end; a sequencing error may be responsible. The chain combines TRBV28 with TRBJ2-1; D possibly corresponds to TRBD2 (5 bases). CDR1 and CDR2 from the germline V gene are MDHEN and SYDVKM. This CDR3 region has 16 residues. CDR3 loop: CASISAAGRSYDEQFF. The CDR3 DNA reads TGTGCCAGCATCTCTGCCGCGGGCCGCTCCTACGATGAGCAGTTCTTC. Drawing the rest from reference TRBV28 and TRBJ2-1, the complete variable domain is DVKVTQSSRYLVKRTGEKVFLECVQDMDHENMFWYRQDPGLGLRLIYFSYDVKMKEKGDIPEGYSVSREKKERFSLILESASTNQTSMYLCASISAAGRSYDEQFFGPGTRLTVL.

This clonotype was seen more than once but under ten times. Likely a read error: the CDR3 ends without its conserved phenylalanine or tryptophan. CDR3 DNA sequence: TGCAGCGTCATAATGGGCGCGGGACGGTCGAACACCGGGGAGCTGTTTTGT. Protein product: CSVIMGAGRSNTGELFC. The V gene is TRBV29-1, the J gene TRBJ2-2, with D possibly being TRBD2 (6 bases). From germline, CDR1 is SQVTM and CDR2 ANQGSEA. The CDR3 runs 17 residues. Trimming removed 6 bases at V and 0 bases at J, with 20 bases between.

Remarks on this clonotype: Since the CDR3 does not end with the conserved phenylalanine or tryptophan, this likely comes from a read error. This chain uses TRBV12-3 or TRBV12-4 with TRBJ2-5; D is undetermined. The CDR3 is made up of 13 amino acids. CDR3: CVSSLTVGETQYS. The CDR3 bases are TGTGTCAGCAGTTTAACGGTTGGGGAGACCCAGTACTCC.

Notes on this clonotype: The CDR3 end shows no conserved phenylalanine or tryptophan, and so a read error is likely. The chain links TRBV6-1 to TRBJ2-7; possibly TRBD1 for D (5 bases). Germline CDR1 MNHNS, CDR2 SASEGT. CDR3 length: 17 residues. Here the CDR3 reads CASSESGWWQGPYGQYL. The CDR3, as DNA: TGTGCCAGCAGTGAATCCGGCTGGTGGCAGGGTCCCTACGGGCAGTACCTC.

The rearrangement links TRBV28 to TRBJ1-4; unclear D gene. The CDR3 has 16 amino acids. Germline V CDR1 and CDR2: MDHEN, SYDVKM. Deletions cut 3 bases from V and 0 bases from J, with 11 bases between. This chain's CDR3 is CASSLGRTATNEKLFF. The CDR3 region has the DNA TGTGCCAGCAGTTTGGGCAGAACCGCAACTAATGAAAAACTGTTTTTT.

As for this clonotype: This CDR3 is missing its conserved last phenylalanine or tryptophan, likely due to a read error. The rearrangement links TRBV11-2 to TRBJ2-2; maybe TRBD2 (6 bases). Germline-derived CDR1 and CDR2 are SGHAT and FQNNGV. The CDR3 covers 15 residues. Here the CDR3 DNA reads TGTGCCAGCAGCTTTGCGGGATCGAACACCGGGGAACTGTTTCAT. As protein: CASSFAGSNTGELFH.

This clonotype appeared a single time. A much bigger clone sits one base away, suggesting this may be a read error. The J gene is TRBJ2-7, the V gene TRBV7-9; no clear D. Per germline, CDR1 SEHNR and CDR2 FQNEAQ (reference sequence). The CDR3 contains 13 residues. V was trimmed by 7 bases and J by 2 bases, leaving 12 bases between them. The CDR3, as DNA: TGTGCCAGCAACTTTTCAGTACCCTACGAGCAGTACTTC. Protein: CASNFSVPYEQYF.

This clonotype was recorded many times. The CDR3 region has the DNA TGTGCCAGCAGCGAAATTAAGGGCCCGGATAATGAGCAGTTCTTC. Translation: CASSEIKGPDNEQFF. The V gene is TRBV28, the J gene TRBJ2-1; D is unclear. V was trimmed by 6 bases and J by 7 bases, leaving 19 bases between them. CDR1 MDHEN and CDR2 SYDVKM come from the germline V gene. The CDR3 spans 15 residues.

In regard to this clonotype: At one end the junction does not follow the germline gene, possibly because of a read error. CDR3 bases: TGTGCCAGCAGTTTGACAGGGGATGGTTACACCTTC. Translated, it gives CASSLTGDGYTF. The chain joins TRBV12-3 or TRBV12-4 to TRBJ1-2, with 8 bases lining up with TRBD1. The CDR3 has 12 amino acids.

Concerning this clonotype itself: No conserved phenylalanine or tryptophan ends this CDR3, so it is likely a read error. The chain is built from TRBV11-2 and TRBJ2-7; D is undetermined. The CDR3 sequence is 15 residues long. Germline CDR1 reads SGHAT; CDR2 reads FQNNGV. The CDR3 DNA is TGTGCCTGCAGCTTAGGCGAAGGGTATTCCTACGAGCAGTACTCC. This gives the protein CACSLGEGYSYEQYS.

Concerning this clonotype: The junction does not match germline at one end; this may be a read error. The chain's CDR3 is CARSLDLYAGGLVYNEQFF. DNA of the CDR3: TGTGCCAGGAGCTTAGATCTATATGCGGGAGGGCTGGTCTACAATGAGCAGTTCTTC. The V gene is TRBV11-3, the J gene TRBJ2-1, with 9 bases matching TRBD2. Germline CDR1 SGHNT, CDR2 YENEEA. CDR3 length: 19 amino acids. The variable domain in full, with the rest retrieved from reference TRBV11-3 and TRBJ2-1, is EAGVVQSPRYKIIEKKQPVAFWCNPISGHNTLYWYLQNLGQGPELLIRYENEEAVDDSQLPKDRFSAERLKGVDSTLKIQPAELGDSAVYLCARSLDLYAGGLVYNEQFFGPGTRLTVL.

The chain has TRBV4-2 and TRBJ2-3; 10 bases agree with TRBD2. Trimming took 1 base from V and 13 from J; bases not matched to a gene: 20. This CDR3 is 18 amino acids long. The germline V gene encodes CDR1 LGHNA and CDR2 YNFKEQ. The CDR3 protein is CASSQVALLAGATGMKYF. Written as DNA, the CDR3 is TGTGCCAGCAGCCAAGTGGCGCTTCTAGCGGGAGCGACAGGTATGAAGTATTTT.

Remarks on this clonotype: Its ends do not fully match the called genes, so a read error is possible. The CDR3 coding sequence is TGTGCCAGCAGATTAGGGGGGAGGCGCGCCTATGGCTACACCTTC. Amino acids: CASRLGGRRAYGYTF. J is TRBJ1-2 and V is TRBV12-3 or TRBV12-4; possibly TRBD1 for D (6 bases). The CDR3 contains 15 residues.